Below, 24 T cell receptor beta chains from the same sample are listed, as sequenced in a study of T cell responses to AZD1222 COVID-19 vaccine. Assay: immunoSEQ multiplex PCR; the TCRdb copy retains only in-frame clones and omits some. The table includes about 260,000 clones, 90% to 95% detected once. This specimen was peripheral blood, taken on day 0 of AZD1222 vaccination. All receptors come from an adult in good health.

The V gene is TRBV24-1, the J gene TRBJ1-6; D unresolved. CDR3 length: 10 residues. The V gene's germline CDR1 is KGHDR and CDR2 SFDVKD. Trimming cost V 7 bases and J 14 bases, with 8 bases left between them. CDR3 amino acids: CATRRPALHF. The CDR3 DNA follows: TGTGCCACCAGGAGGCCAGCCCTCCACTTT.

The chain combines TRBV19 with TRBJ1-1; possible D gene TRBD1, 5 bases. Between the trimmed V and J ends, which lost 3 bases and 4 bases, there was a span of 12 bases. This CDR3 has 14 amino acids. Per germline, CDR1 LNHDA and CDR2 SQIVND (reference sequence). The CDR3 sequence is CASSIGGRGTEAFF. In DNA, the CDR3 is TGTGCCAGTAGTATCGGGGGAAGGGGCACTGAAGCTTTCTTT.

The CDR3 region is CASSEGQGRSEAFF. The CDR3 DNA is TGTGCCAGCAGCGAAGGACAGGGACGTAGTGAAGCTTTCTTT. V gene TRBV9 combines with J gene TRBJ1-1; 8 positions match TRBD1. Looked up from germline, CDR1 is SGDLS and CDR2 is YYNGEE. The CDR3 runs 14 residues. Trimming removed 3 bases from V and 7 bases from J; junction bases left unmatched: 8.

This clone was recorded only once. The genes are TRBV18 and TRBJ2-7, with TRBD1 identical over 9 bases. J was trimmed by 3 bases and V by 4 bases; bases with no gene match: 7. Germline lookup yields CDR1 KGHSH and CDR2 LQKENI. The CDR3 runs 15 residues. The CDR3 is CASSLGGQGFYEQYF. The CDR3 DNA sequence: TGTGCCAGCTCACTCGGGGGACAGGGCTTCTACGAGCAGTACTTC.

The V gene is TRBV4-1, the J gene TRBJ1-1; TRBD1 might be the D (5 bases). Germline-derived CDR1 and CDR2 are MGHRA and YSYEKL. The CDR3 loop spans 16 amino acids. Deletions cut 0 bases from V and 4 bases from J, with 15 bases between. CDR3 coding DNA: TGCGCCAGCAGCCAAGATTGGGTCAGGGTGGGCACTGAAGCTTTCTTT. Translation: CASSQDWVRVGTEAFF.

The rearrangement joins TRBV6-6 to TRBJ1-1, with D possibly being TRBD1 (5 bases). Germline V gene lookup returns CDR1 MNHNY and CDR2 SVGAGI (reference sequence). This CDR3 spans 16 amino acids. V dropped 2 bases and J dropped 2 bases, with 15 bases sitting between them. Here the CDR3 reads CASSYGQSGINTEAFF. CDR3 coding DNA: TGTGCCAGCAGTTACGGGCAGTCAGGGATAAACACTGAAGCTTTCTTT.

The chain recombines TRBV11-2 with TRBJ2-2; 7 bases fit TRBD2. The V gene's germline CDR1 is SGHAT and CDR2 FQNNGV. CDR3 length: 13 amino acids. V was pared by 4 bases and J by 5 bases, with 1 base of the junction left unmatched. The DNA for the CDR3 is TGTGCCAGCAGCTGGGGGGGGACCGGGGAGCTGTTTTTT. It specifies CASSWGGTGELFF.

In its sample, this clone was seen a few times. The V and J genes are TRBV29-1 and TRBJ1-1; D gene unclear. The germline V gene has CDR1 SQVTM and CDR2 ANQGSEA. The germline V and J ends were trimmed by 0 bases and 11 bases, with 10 bases remaining between them. The CDR3 extends over 11 amino acids. The CDR3 region is CSVEEEVSAFF. CDR3 nucleotide sequence: TGCAGCGTTGAAGAGGAGGTATCGGCTTTCTTT.

The chain has TRBV25-1 and TRBJ1-2; D is possibly TRBD1 (5 bases). Germline CDR1 reads MGHDK; CDR2 reads SYGVNS. The V end lost 5 bases, the J end lost 5 bases, and 12 bases lay between the germline ends. There are 13 residues in the CDR3. The CDR3 loop is CASSPARGYGYTF. The CDR3 DNA is TGTGCCAGCAGTCCTGCCCGGGGGTATGGCTACACCTTC.

J is TRBJ1-4 and V is TRBV29-1; D call uncertain. The V and J ends lost 1 base and 0 bases respectively, with 3 bases between them. The CDR3 covers 13 residues. From germline, CDR1 is SQVTM and CDR2 ANQGSEA. In DNA form, the CDR3 reads TGCAGCGTTGAAGGGTCAACTAATGAAAAACTGTTTTTT. Amino acid sequence: CSVEGSTNEKLFF. Full variable domain (remainder filled in from reference TRBV29-1 and TRBJ1-4): SAVISQKPSRDICQRGTSLTIQCQVDSQVTMMFWYRQQPGQSLTLIATANQGSEATYESGFVIDKFPISRPNLTFSTLTVSNMSPEDSSIYLCSVEGSTNEKLFFGSGTQLSVL.

Only a few counts were recorded for this clone. The DNA of the CDR3 is TGTGCCAGCAGGCCCCAGGGGGCCCGTGGGTTGTATGACAATCAGCCCCAGCATTTT. Residues: CASRPQGARGLYDNQPQHF. The chain carries TRBV27 and TRBJ1-5; 8 bases line up with TRBD1. The CDR3 extends over 19 amino acids. J was trimmed by 3 bases and V by 6 bases; bases with no gene match: 19. From germline, CDR1 is MNHEY and CDR2 SMNVEV (reference sequence).

V usage is TRBV9 and J usage is TRBJ2-1, with 9 bases matching TRBD2. Looked up from germline, CDR1 is SGDLS and CDR2 is YYNGEE. The CDR3 totals 17 residues. The trim removed 3 bases at V and 5 bases at J, leaving 12 bases unmatched. In nucleotides, the CDR3 is TGTGCCAGCAGCGCTTCCCGTGTAGCGGGAGATCACAATGAGCAGTTCTTC. It translates to CASSASRVAGDHNEQFF.

The chain has TRBV19 and TRBJ2-4; possible D gene TRBD2, 6 bases. V shed 1 base and J shed 0 bases, with 16 bases lying between them. The germline V gene encodes CDR1 LNHDA and CDR2 SQIVND (reference sequence). The CDR3 consists of 18 residues. Written as DNA, the CDR3 is TGTGCCAGTAGTATAGGGATCACTAGCTCTCTAGCCAAAAACATTCAGTACTTC. It specifies CASSIGITSSLAKNIQYF.

The chain combines TRBV5-1 with TRBJ1-6; perhaps TRBD1 as D (5 bases). Trimming cost V 0 bases and J 8 bases, with 9 bases left between them. Germline assignment: CDR1 SGHRS and CDR2 YFSETQ. The CDR3 spans 14 residues. CDR3 in DNA: TGCGCCAGCAGCTTGGGAGGGGTAGATTCACCCCTCCACTTT. This gives the protein CASSLGGVDSPLHF.

The rearrangement uses TRBV21-1 and TRBJ2-7; the table gives TRBD2 as D, unverified against the DNA. TRBV21-1 is termed a pseudogene. The CDR3 is 15 residues long. The CDR3 loop reads CASSKKTSGGYEQYF. Written as DNA, the CDR3 is TGTGCCAGCAGCAAAAAGACTAGCGGGGGCTACGAGCAGTACTTC.

The CDR3 nucleotides read TGTGCCAGCAGTTTTTTAACAGGGCCGGCTTTCTTT. This encodes CASSFLTGPAFF. The gene calls are TRBV12-3 or TRBV12-4 and TRBJ1-1; the D gene is possibly TRBD1 (6 bases). The ends were cut back, 3 bases at V and 11 bases at J, with 13 bases in the middle. This CDR3 spans 12 amino acids.

The chain is built from TRBV2 and TRBJ2-7; D gene unclear. Trimming removed 3 bases from V and 0 bases from J, with 9 bases in between. Germline CDR1 SNHLY, CDR2 FYNNEI. This CDR3 region has 14 residues. The chain's CDR3 is CASSDGGHSYEQYF. CDR3 nucleotide sequence: TGTGCCAGCAGTGACGGTGGGCACTCCTACGAGCAGTACTTC.

V gene TRBV6-6 combines with J gene TRBJ1-4; 8 nucleotides align to TRBD1. The CDR3 sequence is 16 residues long. The germline CDR1 and CDR2 sequences are MNHNY and SVGAGI (reference sequence). With 6 bases clipped from V and 2 bases from J, the junction kept 8 bases outside the gene matches. CDR3: CASRPGQGPTNEKLFF. The CDR3 bases are TGTGCCAGCAGACCCGGACAGGGTCCCACTAATGAAAAACTGTTTTTT.

This clone was counted a single time. DNA for the CDR3: TGTGCCAGCAGCTTAGGGACGAATTCACCCCTCCACTTT. It specifies CASSLGTNSPLHF. The J gene is TRBJ1-6, the V gene TRBV11-3; D uncertain. Germline CDR1 and CDR2: SGHNT and YENEEA. CDR3 length: 13 amino acids. V lost 1 base to trimming and J lost 7 bases, with 5 bases between them.

In DNA, the CDR3 is TGTGCCAGCAGCGTAGCTACAACGCCAGACTATGGCTACACCTTC. It translates to CASSVATTPDYGYTF. This chain uses TRBV9 with TRBJ1-2, with D unresolved. The CDR3 runs 15 residues. The V end lost 0 bases, the J end lost 3 bases, and 12 bases lay between the germline ends. Germline CDR1 and CDR2: SGDLS and YYNGEE.

V and J are TRBV28 and TRBJ1-4; TRBD1 matches at 8 bases. The CDR3 extends over 15 amino acids. Germline V lookup: CDR1 MDHEN, CDR2 SYDVKM. V trimming: 2 bases; J trimming: 8 bases; junction bases outside the gene matches: 7. CDR3 residues: CASSLGTGIREKLFF. The CDR3 nucleotides read TGTGCCAGCAGTTTAGGGACAGGTATTAGGGAAAAACTGTTTTTT.

The rearrangement links TRBV19 to TRBJ1-1, with 7 bases identical to TRBD1. V lost 3 bases, J lost 1 base, and 5 bases stayed unmatched. The CDR3 extends over 15 amino acids. The germline V gene has CDR1 LNHDA and CDR2 SQIVND (reference sequence). Here the CDR3 reads CASSIIGQANTEAFF. In DNA form, the CDR3 reads TGTGCCAGTAGTATCATCGGACAGGCGAACACTGAAGCTTTCTTT.

Here the CDR3 reads CASSTRQGASLEQYF. CDR3 nucleotides: TGTGCCAGCAGCACCCGACAGGGGGCTTCCCTGGAGCAGTACTTC. The rearrangement uses TRBV21-1 and TRBJ2-7; the listed D gene, TRBD1, was not tested against the DNA. TRBV21-1 is listed as a pseudogene. This CDR3 spans 15 amino acids.

The V and J genes are TRBV5-1 and TRBJ1-2; no reliable D call. Trimming took off 4 bases at V and 2 bases at J, with 21 bases between the two ends. This CDR3 spans 17 amino acids. Germline V CDR1 and CDR2: SGHRS, YFSETQ. The chain's CDR3 is CASSVGATSPGNYGYTF. The CDR3 region has the DNA TGCGCCAGCAGCGTAGGTGCTACAAGCCCGGGAAACTATGGCTACACCTTC.